Below, 22 T cell receptor beta chains from the same sample are listed, as sequenced in a study of T cells in localized non-small cell lung cancer. Profiled with immunoSEQ multiplex PCR; TCRdb holds only in-frame clones, not every one. The sample includes tens of thousands of clones, 85% to 90% of them seen just once. Sequenced here: peripheral blood, sampled before any cancer treatment. Receptors originate from a woman aged 18-49 years with stage III lung adenocarcinoma.

The V call is TRBV10-3, the J call TRBJ2-5, with D hard to call. The CDR3 runs 13 residues. Germline lookup yields CDR1 ENHRY and CDR2 SYGVKD. The V end lost 6 bases, the J end lost 5 bases, and 13 bases lay between the germline ends. The CDR3: CAISGRNRETQYF. In nucleotides, the CDR3 is TGTGCCATCAGCGGACGGAACCGGGAGACCCAGTACTTC.

This clone was seen only once. The rearrangement joins TRBV12-5 to TRBJ2-7, with D possibly being TRBD1 or TRBD2 (5 bases each). The CDR3 loop spans 13 amino acids. Germline V CDR1 and CDR2: LGHNT, FRNRAP. Trimming removed 6 bases at V and 6 bases at J, with 15 bases between. The CDR3 loop reads CASGQGVPSEQYF. DNA of the CDR3: TGTGCTAGTGGCCAGGGAGTCCCGTCCGAGCAGTACTTC. The full variable domain, with the rest looked up from reference TRBV12-5 and TRBJ2-7, is DARVTQTPRHKVTEMGQEVTMRCQPILGHNTVFWYRQTMMQGLELLAYFRNRAPLDDSGMPKDRFSAEMPDATLATLKIQPSEPRDSAVYFCASGQGVPSEQYFGPGTRLTVT.

This clone was seen only once. The chain uses TRBV6-6 and TRBJ2-7, with a weak D call TRBD1 (6 bases). The CDR3 runs 16 residues. Looked up from germline, CDR1 is MNHNY and CDR2 is SVGAGI (reference sequence). V lost 7 bases to trimming and J lost 3 bases, with 22 bases between them. This CDR3 reads CASTKGDTLKVYEQYF. For the CDR3, the DNA is TGTGCCAGCACCAAAGGGGACACTCTAAAGGTCTACGAGCAGTACTTC.

V is TRBV19 and J is TRBJ2-7, with TRBD1 identical over 10 bases. After removal of 10 bases from V and 5 bases from J, the junction contained 11 bases not matched to a gene. This CDR3 is 14 amino acids long. CDR1 and CDR2 (germline): LNHDA, SQIVND (reference sequence). DNA of the CDR3: TGTGCCACCCAGAGGACAGGGGGATCCAACGAGCAGTACTTC. Translating gives CATQRTGGSNEQYF.

This rearrangement joins TRBV7-3 to TRBJ2-3; TRBD1 is a possible D gene (6 bases). The germline CDR1 and CDR2 sequences are SGHTA and FQGTGA. The V end lost 3 bases, the J end lost 6 bases, and 13 bases lay between the germline ends. The length of the CDR3 is 14 residues. This CDR3 is CASSLTGESDTQYF. DNA of the CDR3: TGTGCCAGCAGCTTGACAGGCGAATCGGATACGCAGTATTTT.

The chain has TRBV11-1 and TRBJ2-2; 9 bases map to TRBD1. Per the germline V gene, CDR1 is SGHAT and CDR2 is FQDESV (reference sequence). The CDR3 loop spans 15 amino acids. V lost 3 bases to trimming and J lost 5 bases; unmatched junction nucleotides: 4. This chain's CDR3 is CASSFRDRVTGELFF. The DNA of the CDR3 is TGTGCCAGCAGCTTCCGGGACAGGGTAACCGGGGAGCTGTTTTTT.

The chain is built from TRBV7-2 and TRBJ2-5, with a possible D match to TRBD2 (5 bases). Trimming cost V 5 bases and J 5 bases, with 18 bases left between them. In germline, CDR1 is SGHTA, CDR2 FQGNSA. The CDR3 is 15 amino acids. CDR3 coding DNA: TGTGCCAGCAGCACCACCCCGGGAAGCACGGAGACCCAGTACTTC. It yields the protein CASSTTPGSTETQYF.

This chain's CDR3 is CASSMGTGPQHF. CDR3 bases: TGTGCCAGTAGTATGGGGACCGGGCCCCAGCATTTT. The chain recombines TRBV19 with TRBJ1-5; D is perhaps TRBD1 (5 bases). The germline CDR1 and CDR2 sequences are LNHDA and SQIVND (reference sequence). Trimming left V 3 bases short and J 9 bases short, with 9 bases between. There are 12 residues in the CDR3.

This chain's CDR3 is CASSPLGTENYEQYF. The DNA for the CDR3 is TGTGCCAGCTCACCTCTTGGGACAGAGAACTACGAGCAGTACTTC. The chain couples TRBV18 to TRBJ2-7; 7 bases align to TRBD1. Germline CDR1 KGHSH, CDR2 LQKENI. Trimming cost V 3 bases and J 3 bases; bases outside gene matches: 8. The CDR3 consists of 15 residues.

As regards this clone: A read error may account for a junction end that differs from germline. The V gene is TRBV19, the J gene TRBJ2-7; the match to TRBD1 covers 8 bases. There are 13 residues in the CDR3. Germline CDR1 reads LNHDA; CDR2 reads SQIVND (reference sequence). In DNA, the CDR3 is TGTGCCAGTAGTATAGATGAAACAGGGGACAGGACCTTC. Protein product: CASSIDETGDRTF.

The V call is TRBV29-1, the J call TRBJ1-2; D may be TRBD1 (5 bases). The CDR3 has 15 amino acids. Germline V gene sequence: CDR1 SQVTM, CDR2 ANQGSEA. Deletions cut 0 bases from V and 1 base from J, with 12 bases between. CDR3 loop: CSVEDVRGINYGYTF. CDR3 coding DNA: TGCAGCGTTGAAGATGTACGGGGGATTAACTATGGCTACACCTTC.

The chain has TRBV19 and TRBJ2-7; D unresolved. This CDR3 is built from 15 residues. Per germline, CDR1 LNHDA and CDR2 SQIVND (reference sequence). Trimming stripped 3 bases from V and 3 bases from J, with 15 bases between. The DNA for the CDR3 is TGTGCCAGTAGTATCAAGGGTGTGGGTCACTACGAGCAGTACTTC. It translates to CASSIKGVGHYEQYF.

This clone showed up just once. This sequence joins TRBV5-8 and TRBJ1-6; D unclear. This CDR3 has 17 amino acids. V was cut by 3 bases and J by 7 bases, with 20 bases left in between. Germline lookup yields CDR1 SGHTS and CDR2 YDEGEE. The CDR3 bases are TGTGCCAGCAGCTGGAGCGGGCGGGAAAGGCCGAATTCACCCCTCCACTTT. Translated, it gives CASSWSGRERPNSPLHF.

This clone was detected once. This chain uses TRBV11-2 with TRBJ1-5; no clear D gene. V shed 0 bases and J shed 7 bases, with 7 bases lying between them. Germline lookup yields CDR1 SGHAT and CDR2 FQNNGV. The CDR3 is 13 amino acids. The chain's CDR3 is CASSLDNDQPQHF. The CDR3, as DNA: TGTGCCAGCAGCTTAGACAATGACCAGCCCCAGCATTTT.

The chain links TRBV2 to TRBJ2-5; D remains ambiguous. Looked up from germline, CDR1 is SNHLY and CDR2 is FYNNEI. CDR3 length equals 14 residues. Trimming cost V 6 bases and J 5 bases, with 16 bases left between them. CDR3 residues: CASSARRVGETQYF. The DNA for the CDR3 is TGTGCCAGCAGCGCAAGACGAGTAGGGGAGACCCAGTACTTC. The full variable domain, with the rest looked up from reference TRBV2 and TRBJ2-5, is EPEVTQTPSHQVTQMGQEVILRCVPISNHLYFYWYRQILGQKVEFLVSFYNNEISEKSEIFDDQFSVERPDGSNFTLKIRSTKLEDSAMYFCASSARRVGETQYFGPGTRLLVL.

The gene calls are TRBV6-6 and TRBJ2-7, with D possibly being TRBD1 (6 bases). V was clipped by 5 bases and J by 3 bases, with 20 bases between them. CDR3 length: 16 residues. Germline V gene sequence: CDR1 MNHNY, CDR2 SVGAGI (reference sequence). For the CDR3, the DNA is TGTGCCAGCAGTCCTCCACTGACAGGCAAAGGCTACGAGCAGTACTTC. It codes for CASSPPLTGKGYEQYF.

V gene TRBV4-2 combines with J gene TRBJ2-6, with 11 bases matching TRBD1. Germline-derived CDR1 and CDR2 are LGHNA and YNFKEQ. This CDR3 contains 18 residues. The V gene end was trimmed by 4 bases and the J gene end by 2 bases; junction bases not matched to a gene: 7. CDR3 sequence: CASSRLQGQGAGANVLTF. CDR3 coding DNA: TGTGCCAGCAGCCGCCTGCAGGGACAGGGGGCTGGGGCCAACGTCCTGACTTTC.

Only a few counts were recorded for this clone. This rearrangement joins TRBV10-2 to TRBJ2-2, with 10 bases fitting TRBD2. V was clipped by 4 bases and J by 6 bases; unmatched bases: 5. Germline loops: CDR1 WSHSY, CDR2 SAAADI. CDR3 size: 15 residues. In nucleotides, the CDR3 is TGCGCCAGCAGTGTCCAGCGGGGGGGCCCCGGGGAGCTGTTTTTT. Its translation: CASSVQRGGPGELFF.

V usage is TRBV21-1 and J usage is TRBJ1-1. TRBV21-1 is deemed a pseudogene. The CDR3 length is 11 residues. CDR3 bases: TGTGCCAGCAGCAAAACAGCGGAAGCTTTCTTT. Translation gives CASSKTAEAFF.

Here the CDR3 reads CASSLGVGDGEQFF. CDR3 DNA: TGTGCCAGCAGCTTGGGAGTGGGGGACGGTGAGCAGTTCTTC. This chain links TRBV5-4 with TRBJ2-1, with D possibly called TRBD1 or TRBD2 (5 bases each). The length of the CDR3 is 14 residues. Germline V lookup: CDR1 SGHNT, CDR2 YYREEE (reference sequence). V shed 0 bases and J shed 9 bases, with 13 bases lying between them.

This chain joins TRBV5-6 and TRBJ1-2; TRBD1 matches 9 bases. Germline V CDR1 and CDR2: SGHDT, YYEEEE. This CDR3 comprises 16 residues. Losses at the gene ends were 4 bases for V and 8 bases for J; bases not matched to a gene: 15. CDR3: CASSPPGTGTRGGYTF. In DNA form, the CDR3 reads TGTGCCAGCAGCCCCCCCGGGACAGGGACTCGAGGAGGCTACACCTTC.

The gene calls are TRBV5-1 and TRBJ2-2; D uncertain. Looked up from germline, CDR1 is SGHRS and CDR2 is YFSETQ. This CDR3 has 13 amino acids. Trimming stripped 0 bases from V and 6 bases from J, with 6 bases between. In DNA form, the CDR3 reads TGCGCCAGCAGCTTGGGTGGGGCCGGGGAGCTGTTTTTT. Its protein is CASSLGGAGELFF.